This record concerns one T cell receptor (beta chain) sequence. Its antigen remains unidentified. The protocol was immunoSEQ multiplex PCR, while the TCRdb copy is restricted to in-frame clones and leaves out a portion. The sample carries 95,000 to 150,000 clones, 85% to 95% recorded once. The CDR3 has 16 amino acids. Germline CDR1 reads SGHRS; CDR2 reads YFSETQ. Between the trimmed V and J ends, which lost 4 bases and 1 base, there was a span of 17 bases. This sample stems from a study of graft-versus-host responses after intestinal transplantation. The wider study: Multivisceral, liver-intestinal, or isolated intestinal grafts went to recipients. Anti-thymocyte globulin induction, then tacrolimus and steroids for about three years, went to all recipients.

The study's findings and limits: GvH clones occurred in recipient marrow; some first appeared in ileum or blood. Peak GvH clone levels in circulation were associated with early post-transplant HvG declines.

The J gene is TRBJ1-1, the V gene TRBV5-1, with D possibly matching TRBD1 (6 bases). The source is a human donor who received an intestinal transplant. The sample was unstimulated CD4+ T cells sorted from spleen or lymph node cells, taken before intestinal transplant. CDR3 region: CASSRAPTGPNTEAFF. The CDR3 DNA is TGCGCCAGCAGCCGCGCTCCTACAGGGCCGAACACTGAAGCTTTCTTT.